The rows below give T cell receptor beta chains drawn from one sample of a study of CD8+CD57+ T cells in acquired aplastic anemia. TCRdb re-analysed the reads in MiXCR, keeping a single row per CDR3 protein. The repertoire holds about half a million distinct CDR3 sequences, with around 33% as singletons. The sequenced material came from sorted CD4+, CD8+, or CD8+CD57+ T cells (not recorded which) from PBMCs. These TCRs come from a human donor with aplastic anemia. Each CDR3 is given with its conserved first and last residue. A D gene is named only where the DNA matches it firmly. Size values are once, few and many counts, or a class for expanded clones, and some rows have none.

>NA|few|TRBJ1-2|TRBV9
CASSPVPGGYTF
TGTGCCAGCAGCCCAGTCCCGGGAGGCTACACCTTC
>NA|NA|TRBJ2-3|TRBV5-6
CASSRPGLSMQYF
TGTGCCAGCAGCAGGCCGGGACTTAGTATGCAGTATTTT
>NA|many|TRBJ2-3|TRBV7-3
CASSLSSTDTQYF
TGTGCCAGCAGCTTATCGAGCACAGATACGCAGTATTTT
>NA|many|TRBJ2-5|TRBV24-1
CATSEPPGRHGQETQYF
TGTGCCACCAGTGAACCCCCGGGGAGACACGGACAAGAGACCCAGTACTTC
>TRBD1|few|TRBJ1-6|TRBV11-1
CASSLGGGLGGHSPLHF
TGTGCCAGCAGCTTAGGAGGGGGCCTTGGGGGTCATTCACCCCTCCACTTT
>NA|many|TRBJ1-3|TRBV15
CATSRDITGPGNTIYF
TGTGCCACCAGCAGAGATATAACAGGGCCTGGAAACACCATATATTTT
>NA|NA|TRBJ1-1|TRBV2
CASSHGGGGTEAFF
TGTGCCAGCAGTCATGGGGGGGGTGGGACTGAAGCTTTCTTT
>TRBD1|many|TRBJ1-2|TRBV2
CASSDRTGAGGYTF
TGTGCCAGCAGTGATCGTACAGGGGCAGGCGGCTACACCTTC
>NA|NA|TRBJ2-5|TRBV6-2/TRBV6-3
CASSAWREGRYQETQYF
TGTGCCAGCAGTGCGTGGCGGGAAGGGCGGTACCAAGAGACCCAGTACTTC
>NA|NA|TRBJ2-5|TRBV7-2
CASSLAPRGRGETQYF
TGTGCCAGCAGCTTAGCGCCAAGGGGCAGGGGAGAGACCCAGTACTTC
>NA|many|TRBJ2-3|TRBV29-1
CSVVPRQDTQYF
TGCAGCGTTGTGCCCCGTCAGGATACGCAGTATTTT
>TRBD1|many|TRBJ2-3|TRBV5-1
CASSLKNRGSTDTQYF
TGCGCCAGCAGCTTAAAAAACAGGGGTAGCACAGATACGCAGTATTTT
>NA|NA|TRBJ2-3|TRBV20-1
CSTLPGRMSTDTQYF
TGCAGTACTCTGCCGGGACGGATGAGCACAGATACGCAGTATTTT
>NA|NA|TRBJ1-4|TRBV25-1
CASSPLGATNEKLFF
TGTGCCAGCAGCCCGCTGGGGGCAACTAATGAAAAACTGTTTTTT
>TRBD1|many|TRBJ1-1|TRBV24-1
CATSGSTGEGDAEAFF
TGTGCCACCAGTGGATCGACAGGGGAGGGAGACGCTGAAGCTTTCTTT
>NA|many|TRBJ2-7|TRBV10-3
CAISGGSEQYF
TGTGCCATCAGTGGGGGGTCCGAGCAGTACTTC
>TRBD1|many|TRBJ1-5|TRBV2
CASSERGTASNQPQHF
TGTGCCAGCAGTGAAAGAGGGACAGCTTCAAATCAGCCCCAGCATTTT
>NA|many|TRBJ2-7|TRBV20-1
CSVPRVSGLSYEQYF
TGCAGTGTCCCACGGGTGTCCGGGTTGTCGTACGAGCAGTACTTC
>TRBD1|many|TRBJ2-3|TRBV25-1
CASSAGTGGPDTQYF
TGTGCCAGCAGTGCCGGGACAGGGGGTCCAGATACGCAGTATTTT
>TRBD2|many|TRBJ2-7|TRBV7-7
CASSPTSGSGEQYF
TGTGCTAGCAGTCCTACTAGCGGGAGCGGCGAGCAGTACTTC
>TRBD1|once|TRBJ2-1|TRBV5-1
CASSLGPQGYNNEQFF
TGCGCCAGCAGCTTGGGCCCACAGGGGTACAACAATGAGCAGTTCTTC
>NA|once|TRBJ1-2|TRBV5-5
CASSWWDGYTF
TGTGCCAGCAGCTGGTGGGACGGCTACACCTTC
>TRBD1|NA|TRBJ2-5|TRBV5-1
CASVPQGTQETQYF
TGCGCCAGCGTCCCACAGGGGACACAAGAGACCCAGTACTTC
>NA|NA|TRBJ2-7|TRBV5-1
CASSLGLVRLLDEQYF
TGCGCCAGCAGCTTGGGTCTAGTGCGGTTGCTCGACGAGCAGTACTTC
>NA|NA|TRBJ1-2|TRBV19
CASSQRVDYGYTF
TGTGCCAGTAGTCAACGGGTGGATTATGGCTACACCTTC
>NA|few|TRBJ2-3|TRBV6-2/TRBV6-3
CASSYLGPRDTQYF
TGTGCCAGCAGTTACTTGGGGCCAAGGGATACGCAGTATTTT
>NA|few|TRBJ1-1|TRBV20-1
CSAGLWNAEAFF
TGCAGTGCTGGACTCTGGAACGCTGAAGCTTTCTTT
>NA|NA|TRBJ2-5|TRBV10-1
CASNGHPQETQYF
TGTGCCAGCAATGGGCATCCCCAAGAGACCCAGTACTTC
>TRBD2|NA|TRBJ2-7|TRBV12-3/TRBV12-4
CASSLTSGKGNEQYF
TGTGCCAGCAGTTTAACTAGCGGGAAGGGAAACGAGCAGTACTTC
>TRBD1|NA|TRBJ2-5|TRBV24-1
CATSDLDADRIQETQYF
TGTGCCACCAGTGATTTGGACGCGGACAGGATCCAAGAGACCCAGTACTTC
>NA|many|TRBJ2-7|TRBV7-2
CASSLTVTYEQYF
TGTGCCAGCAGCTTGACGGTTACCTACGAGCAGTACTTC
>TRBD2|NA|TRBJ2-1|TRBV7-7
CATRPSGGYNEQFF
TGTGCTACCAGACCTAGCGGGGGCTACAATGAGCAGTTCTTC
>NA|many|TRBJ2-5|TRBV7-6
CASSSPRGWETQYF
TGTGCCAGCAGCTCTCCCCGGGGGTGGGAGACCCAGTACTTC
>NA|few|TRBJ2-2|TRBV9
CASSAAQGPGELFF
TGTGCCAGCAGCGCAGCACAGGGTCCCGGGGAGCTGTTTTTT
>NA|NA|TRBJ1-2|TRBV2
CASSLTQNYGYTF
TGTGCCAGCAGTTTAACACAGAACTATGGCTACACCTTC
>NA|NA|TRBJ1-2|TRBV10-3
CAISESGGWAPNYGYTF
TGTGCCATCAGTGAGTCGGGGGGATGGGCTCCTAACTATGGCTACACCTTC